This T cell receptor beta chain was captured in a study of T cell repertoires in cytomegalovirus infection. Study-wide context: The study used recently identified HLA-C-restricted and well-studied HLA-B-restricted CMV epitopes. Carrying CMV and the relevant HLA type showed in public TCR beta signatures. Study findings and constraints: The ex vivo response showed dominance by HLA-C-restricted CMV-specific TCR beta clonotypes.

TCRdb reprocessed the reads via MiXCR and lists one record per CDR3 protein. Among about 920,000 distinct CDR3 sequences listed, around a third were seen once. Points on this clonotype: The antigen remains undetermined.

Trimming stripped 2 bases from V and 4 bases from J, with 6 bases between. From germline, CDR1 is SGHNT and CDR2 YYREEE (reference sequence). The CDR3 extends over 12 amino acids. The receptor was isolated from a human donor in good health (CMV status not recorded). Some clones in this sample may be carry-over from other donors' samples. V gene TRBV5-4 combines with J gene TRBJ2-5; D not resolved. Material: cultured CD8+ T cells from PBMCs, obtained from culture after CMV antigen stimulation. CDR3 in amino acids: CASSLPSETQYF. The DNA for the CDR3 is TGTGCCAGCAGCTTACCTTCAGAGACCCAGTACTTC.